The T cell receptor (beta chain) under discussion was sequenced for a study of blood T cell repertoires in COVID-19. This clone was found once. Using immunoSEQ multiplex PCR, the repertoire was profiled, and TCRdb retains in-frame clones only, with some absent. The sample has over 100,000 clones; roughly 78% are singletons. The CDR3 totals 17 residues. Germline values: CDR1 MDHEN, CDR2 SYDVKM. Trimming left V 8 bases short and J 2 bases short, with 23 bases between. The TCR sequence derives from a man aged 60-69 years with active or convalescent COVID-19. The sequenced material came from peripheral blood. The chain combines TRBV28 with TRBJ2-3; D might be TRBD1 (6 bases). In DNA, the CDR3 is TGTGCCAGCCAAACAGGGCTAACCACACTACACACAGATACGCAGTATTTT. Amino acid sequence: CASQTGLTTLHTDTQYF.